The TCR beta chain described here comes from a study of chemoradiotherapy in HPV16-positive cancers. Study outcomes and limitations: In HPV16-positive patients, HPV-responsive T-cell expansion tracked better recurrence-free survival. HPV-specific T cells were functionally defined from only a couple of HPV16-positive patients.

With respect to this clone: What it binds is not known.

Over chemoradiotherapy, repertoires were sampled more than once. Data came from immunoSEQ multiplex PCR; TCRdb stores just in-frame clones and leaves some out. Here the sample spans fewer than 8,000 clones, roughly 89% being singletons. Trimming removed 11 bases at V and 6 bases at J, with 19 bases between. Germline V gene lookup returns CDR1 MNHEY and CDR2 SMNVEV (reference sequence). This CDR3 comprises 14 residues. The chain joins TRBV27 to TRBJ2-2, with D possibly being TRBD2 (5 bases). The receptor was isolated from a human donor with HPV-associated anogenital cancer. Sample acquisition took place from a patient who underwent chemoradiotherapy. CDR3 loop: CAGPGGSPPGELFF. For the CDR3, the DNA is TGTGCCGGCCCGGGCGGGTCCCCCCCCGGGGAGCTGTTTTTT.